The entry below describes one T cell receptor (beta chain). These data come from a study of blood T cells in healthy people across ages. Then a second PCR, running roughly 7 to 11 cycles, was carried out with a sample-barcoded 5' primer and a J-beta primer mix. TCRdb processed the 5' RACE reads anew with MiXCR; each CDR3 protein has one entry. Found here are around 1,900,000 distinct CDR3 sequences, about 39% of them singletons; the top ten hold 23%. The origin of this receptor is a human donor in good health. The sequenced sample consisted of blood.

CDR3 nucleotide sequence: TGCGCCAGCAGCCAAAGCTCGAATGAGCAGTTCTTC. Protein product: CASSQSSNEQFF. The J gene is TRBJ2-1, the V gene TRBV4-1; the D is unclear. There are 12 residues in the CDR3. V was pared by 2 bases and J by 7 bases, with 6 bases between. CDR1 is MGHRA and CDR2 is YSYEKL in the germline V gene.